This T cell receptor (beta chain) was recorded in a study of blood T cell repertoires in COVID-19. Study overall: Samples of COVID-19 (acute and convalescent) were obtained from the United States, Italy and Spain. PBMCs, B-cell-depleted T cells, or T cells were the source of the cDNA or gDNA that made up the material.

The V end was cut by 1 base, the J end by 6 bases, with 12 bases between. The germline V gene has CDR1 GTSNPN and CDR2 SVGIG (reference sequence). The CDR3 extends over 14 amino acids. This clone has only a few counts. Residents of approximately 25 US areas, aged about 18 to 89 years, made up the participants. Original handling: Estimation of nucleated cell counts relied on the amplification of reference gene primers. Using immunoSEQ multiplex PCR, the repertoire was profiled, and TCRdb retains in-frame clones only, with some absent. D and trimming come from the DNA, and the V and J calls and clone size come from that table. The data contain about 200,000 clones, around 82% of them singletons.

The specimen sequenced was PBMCs or T cells enriched from blood (not recorded which). This chain connects TRBV30 to TRBJ1-4; D uncertain. The sequence derives from a woman in her forties with acute COVID-19. The CDR3 nucleotides read TGTGCCTGGAGTGAACAGACGGGGTATGAAAAACTGTTTTTT. It translates to CAWSEQTGYEKLFF.